This T cell receptor beta chain was found in a study of human T cells and chemical hapten exposure. This CDR3 is built from 15 residues. CDR1 and CDR2 (germline): SGHTA, FQGNSA. The germline V and J ends were trimmed by 5 bases and 4 bases, with 17 bases remaining between them. Sample time point: patch test 3, about 24 weeks after DPC sensitization. Regarding treatment: therapeutic diphenylcyclopropenone sensitization with weekly scalp DPC. TCRdb fed the RACE reads into MiXCR, producing one record per CDR3 protein. The sample lists about 120,000 distinct CDR3 sequences; 10% to 12% were seen once. This clonotype was seen ten or more times. Its antigen is as yet unknown. Study observations and caveats: With patch test score, the counts of PT1 expanded TCRs showed a positive correlation.

This receptor was taken from a woman aged 50 to 60 with alopecia areata. Some clones in this sample may be carry-over from other donors' samples. Sequenced here: whole blood, sampled in connection with sensitization to the hapten diphenylcyclopropenone (DPC). This chain joins TRBV7-2 and TRBJ2-5, with D possibly matching TRBD2 (6 bases). CDR3 in DNA: TGTGCCAGCAGCCCACTCGGCGGGGTAGGAGAGACCCAGTACTTC. Protein: CASSPLGGVGETQYF.